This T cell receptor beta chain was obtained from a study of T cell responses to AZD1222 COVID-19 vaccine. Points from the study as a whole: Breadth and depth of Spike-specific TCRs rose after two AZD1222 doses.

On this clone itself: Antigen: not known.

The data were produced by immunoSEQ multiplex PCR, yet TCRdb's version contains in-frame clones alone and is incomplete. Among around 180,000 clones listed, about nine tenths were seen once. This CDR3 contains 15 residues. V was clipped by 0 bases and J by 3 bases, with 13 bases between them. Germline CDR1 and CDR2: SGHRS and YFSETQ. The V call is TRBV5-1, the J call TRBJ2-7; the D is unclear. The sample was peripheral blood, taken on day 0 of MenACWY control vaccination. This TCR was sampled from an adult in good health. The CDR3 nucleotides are TGCGCCAGCAGCTTGGCGAGTTCGGCAGGCTACGAGCAGTACTTC. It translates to CASSLASSAGYEQYF.